This T cell receptor (beta chain) was captured in a study of blood T cell repertoires in COVID-19. The wider study: The study drew acute and convalescent COVID-19 samples from the United States, Italy and Spain.

CDR1 and CDR2 from the germline V gene are MNHEY and SVGAGI. J gave up 0 bases and V 6 bases, and 7 bases lay outside the gene matches. CDR3 length: 15 amino acids. The repertoire was sequenced with immunoSEQ multiplex PCR; TCRdb's copy has only in-frame clones and lacks some. This sample has 150,000 to 200,000 clones, with approximately 86% found just once. This TCR was recovered from a man aged 60 to 75 with acute or convalescent COVID-19. Input material: peripheral blood. The chain employs TRBV6-5 and TRBJ2-7; TRBD1 matches at 8 bases. The CDR3 loop is CASSLGQATSYEQYF. DNA of the CDR3: TGTGCCAGCAGCCTGGGACAGGCCACCTCCTACGAGCAGTACTTC.